These 22 T cell receptor beta chains share one sample of origin, sequenced in a study of human T cells and chemical hapten exposure. This sample's time point: patch test 1, 2 weeks after DPC sensitization. Treatment reported: therapeutic diphenylcyclopropenone sensitization with weekly scalp DPC. One entry per CDR3 protein, called by TCRdb with MiXCR from the RACE reads. The profile shows 300,000 to 450,000 distinct CDR3 sequences, around 5% of them singletons. The sequencing used whole blood, collected in connection with sensitization to the hapten diphenylcyclopropenone (DPC). The source is a woman aged 45-60 years with alopecia areata. Some clones in this sample may be carry-over from other donors' samples.

This clonotype has a handful of counts. This sequence joins TRBV7-2 and TRBJ2-2; D perhaps matches TRBD2 (6 bases). The V end lost 5 bases, the J end lost 2 bases, and 12 bases lay between the germline ends. There are 15 residues in the CDR3. Germline CDR1 reads SGHTA; CDR2 reads FQGNSA. The CDR3 loop is CASSRRDFNTGELFF. The CDR3, as DNA: TGTGCCAGCAGCCGAAGGGACTTCAACACCGGGGAGCTGTTTTTT. Drawing the rest from reference TRBV7-2 and TRBJ2-2, the complete variable domain is GAGVSQSPSNKVTEKGKDVELRCDPISGHTALYWYRQSLGQGLEFLIYFQGNSAPDKSGLPSDRFSAERTGGSVSTLTIQRTQQEDSAVYLCASSRRDFNTGELFFGEGSRLTVL.

This clonotype was observed at least ten times. V is TRBV4-3 and J is TRBJ2-7, with unresolved D. The CDR3 runs 14 residues. The ends were cut back, 0 bases at V and 1 base at J, with 7 bases in the middle. The germline gives CDR1 LGHNA, CDR2 YSLEER. This chain's CDR3 is CASSQDGGSYEQYF. Written as DNA, the CDR3 is TGCGCCAGCAGCCAAGACGGCGGTTCCTACGAGCAGTACTTC.

V gene TRBV12-3 or TRBV12-4 combines with J gene TRBJ1-5; TRBD1 matches 10 bases. The CDR3 runs 15 residues. V lost 6 bases and J lost 7; bases outside the gene matches: 9. CDR3 loop: CASSDRGRPWQPQHF. The CDR3 DNA is TGTGCCAGCAGCGACAGGGGGCGCCCCTGGCAGCCCCAGCATTTT.

This clonotype was observed many times. This chain joins TRBV2 and TRBJ2-2, with TRBD1 identical over 7 bases. The CDR3 contains 16 residues. Losses at the gene ends were 6 bases for V and 1 base for J; bases not matched to a gene: 8. Looked up from germline, CDR1 is SNHLY and CDR2 is FYNNEI. CDR3 in DNA: TGTGCCAGCAGCCAAGACAGGGTGAAGAACACCGGGGAGCTGTTTTTT. Protein product: CASSQDRVKNTGELFF.

Worth noting for this clonotype: A read error is possible here, since a much larger clone lies one base away. This likely comes from a read error, as the CDR3 has no conserved phenylalanine or tryptophan at its end. V usage is TRBV28 and J usage is TRBJ1-6; D is undetermined. V dropped 9 bases and J dropped 7 bases, with 19 bases sitting between them. The germline V gene has CDR1 MDHEN and CDR2 SYDVKM. This CDR3 contains 15 residues. The CDR3 DNA is TGTGCCAGTCTTGGAGCGCGGTGGGCAAATTCACCCCTCCACTCT. Translation: CASLGARWANSPLHS.

This clonotype was seen at least ten times. The DNA for the CDR3 is TGTGCCATCAAGGGGCGAAATTCACCCCTCCACTTT. Translated, it gives CAIKGRNSPLHF. V is TRBV10-3 and J is TRBJ1-6; weak D call: TRBD1 (5 bases). Germline V lookup: CDR1 ENHRY, CDR2 SYGVKD. The V end was cut by 7 bases, the J end by 7 bases, with 8 bases between. CDR3 length equals 12 residues.

This clonotype was counted many times. V and J are TRBV29-1 and TRBJ2-2; TRBD1 might be the D (5 bases). The CDR3 is 14 residues long. The V end was cut by 3 bases, the J end by 5 bases, with 13 bases between. The V gene's germline CDR1 is SQVTM and CDR2 ANQGSEA. CDR3 protein: CSVDPGRATGELFF. The CDR3 DNA is TGCAGCGTTGACCCGGGCAGGGCTACCGGGGAGCTGTTTTTT.

This clonotype has ten or more counts. The rearrangement links TRBV9 to TRBJ2-6; D call uncertain. The CDR3 is made up of 14 amino acids. V lost 2 bases and J lost 4, with 7 bases in between. Germline V CDR1 and CDR2: SGDLS, YYNGEE. The CDR3: CASSVAVGANVLTF. The CDR3 bases are TGTGCCAGCAGCGTTGCAGTGGGGGCCAACGTCCTGACTTTC.

This clonotype was found a few times. The chain combines TRBV11-2 with TRBJ2-3; D gene ambiguous. Trimming pared 2 bases from V and 4 bases from J, leaving 13 bases between. The CDR3 consists of 15 residues. Germline assignment: CDR1 SGHAT and CDR2 FQNNGV. The CDR3 here is CASSLWAVGADTQYF. The CDR3 DNA reads TGTGCCAGCAGCTTATGGGCGGTGGGCGCAGATACGCAGTATTTT.

The gene calls are TRBV28 and TRBJ2-4; 9 bases line up with TRBD1. The CDR3 length is 17 residues. The junction had 7 bases not matched to a gene; V was cut back by 3 bases and J by 1 base. Germline lookup yields CDR1 MDHEN and CDR2 SYDVKM. The CDR3 bases are TGTGCCAGCAGTTTCGCGGGACAGGGAGTGGCCAAAAACATTCAGTACTTC. Protein product: CASSFAGQGVAKNIQYF.

This clonotype has at least ten counts. J is TRBJ1-1 and V is TRBV29-1, with a possible D match to TRBD1 (5 bases). Germline lookup yields CDR1 SQVTM and CDR2 ANQGSEA. Trimming left V 7 bases short and J 5 bases short, with 14 bases between. The CDR3 sequence is 12 residues long. CDR3 in DNA: TGCAGCGGCCGGGACGGCCGTACTGAAGCTTTCTTT. The encoded protein is CSGRDGRTEAFF.

This clonotype was observed many times. The gene calls are TRBV19 and TRBJ2-1; TRBD1 matches 11 bases. V lost 5 bases and J lost 12; bases outside the gene matches: 6. The CDR3 consists of 13 residues. Germline V gene data show CDR1 as LNHDA and CDR2 as SQIVND (reference sequence). In DNA, the CDR3 is TGTGCCAGTAGTCCGGGACAGGGGGGAAGGCAGTTCTTC. Its protein is CASSPGQGGRQFF.

This clonotype was observed many times. V is TRBV7-9 and J is TRBJ1-1; no definite D call. The CDR3 spans 15 residues. Germline assignment: CDR1 SEHNR and CDR2 FQNEAQ (reference sequence). Trimming cost V 1 base and J 4 bases, with 13 bases left between them. The CDR3 DNA follows: TGTGCCAGCAGCTTAGTGGAGGTCGAGGGCACTGAAGCTTTCTTT. This gives the protein CASSLVEVEGTEAFF.

This clonotype showed up many times. The V and J genes are TRBV25-1 and TRBJ2-7; either TRBD1 or TRBD2 may fit D (5 bases each). The CDR3 runs to 17 residues. Germline loops: CDR1 MGHDK, CDR2 SYGVNS. V lost 0 bases to trimming and J lost 2 bases, with 17 bases between them. CDR3 residues: CASSEYVARDGAYEQYF. The CDR3 nucleotides are TGTGCCAGCAGTGAATACGTAGCTAGGGACGGAGCCTACGAGCAGTACTTC.

At least ten counts were recorded for this clonotype. The chain combines TRBV20-1 with TRBJ1-6; TRBD1 matches 9 bases. Per the germline V gene, CDR1 is DFQATT and CDR2 is SNEGSKA (reference sequence). The CDR3 runs 15 residues. V lost 6 bases and J lost 7; bases outside the gene matches: 10. The CDR3 loop is CSAPTGTGRNSPLHF. CDR3 nucleotide sequence: TGCAGTGCCCCCACCGGGACAGGGCGAAATTCACCCCTCCACTTT.

The V and J genes are TRBV2 and TRBJ2-2, with 8 bases matching TRBD2. Trimming at V came to 1 base and at J to 0 bases, leaving 4 bases not matched to a gene. The CDR3 runs 17 residues. Germline CDR1 and CDR2: SNHLY and FYNNEI. The CDR3 protein is CASSEVGAGANTGELFF. DNA for the CDR3: TGTGCCAGCAGTGAAGTTGGAGCGGGGGCGAACACCGGGGAGCTGTTTTTT.

This clonotype was picked up many times. The V and J genes are TRBV4-1 and TRBJ1-1, with no clear D. CDR3 size: 10 residues. Germline CDR1 and CDR2: MGHRA and YSYEKL. The V end was cut by 3 bases, the J end by 14 bases, with 10 bases between. As DNA, the CDR3 is TGCGCCAGCAGCCAGGATGAGCTGTTCTTT. Encoded protein: CASSQDELFF.

This clonotype appeared many times. The V and J genes are TRBV5-1 and TRBJ2-7; maybe TRBD1 (5 bases). The V end was cut by 7 bases, the J end by 7 bases, with 15 bases between. The CDR3 is 12 amino acids. CDR1 is SGHRS and CDR2 is YFSETQ in the germline V gene. The DNA for the CDR3 is TGCGCCAGCTCAACAGGTCTGGAGGAGCAGTACTTC. This encodes CASSTGLEEQYF.

V usage is TRBV20-1 and J usage is TRBJ2-2; TRBD1 might be the D (5 bases). V was pared by 6 bases and J by 2 bases, with 16 bases between. CDR1 is DFQATT and CDR2 is SNEGSKA in the germline V gene (reference sequence). This CDR3 region has 15 residues. DNA of the CDR3: TGCAGTGCCAACCCGACAGCCACAAACACCGGGGAGCTGTTTTTT. Its protein product is CSANPTATNTGELFF.

This clonotype was detected ten times or more. The chain links TRBV3-1 to TRBJ2-2, with TRBD2 matching 7 bases. Germline CDR1 reads LGHDT; CDR2 reads YNNKEL (reference sequence). The length of the CDR3 is 17 residues. V gave up 1 base and J gave up 4 bases; unmatched junction bases: 9. The DNA of the CDR3 is TGTGCCAGCAGCCAAGGATATAGCGGGTCCTTCACCGGGGAGCTGTTTTTT. Translating gives CASSQGYSGSFTGELFF.

About this clonotype itself: This CDR3 fails to terminate in the conserved phenylalanine or tryptophan, so it likely reflects a read error. The J gene is TRBJ1-3, the V gene TRBV12-3 or TRBV12-4; D gene ambiguous. The V and J ends lost 7 bases and 1 base respectively, with 11 bases between them. This CDR3 has 14 residues. The CDR3 region has the DNA TGTGCCAGCAATAACGAGCGGTCTGGAAACACCATATATTAT. Residues: CASNNERSGNTIYY.

This chain connects TRBV12-3 or TRBV12-4 to TRBJ2-1; D is unclear. This CDR3 has 11 residues. The ends were cut back, 3 bases at V and 8 bases at J, with 5 bases in the middle. This CDR3 reads CASSFDYEQFF. CDR3 coding DNA: TGTGCCAGCAGTTTTGACTATGAGCAGTTCTTC.